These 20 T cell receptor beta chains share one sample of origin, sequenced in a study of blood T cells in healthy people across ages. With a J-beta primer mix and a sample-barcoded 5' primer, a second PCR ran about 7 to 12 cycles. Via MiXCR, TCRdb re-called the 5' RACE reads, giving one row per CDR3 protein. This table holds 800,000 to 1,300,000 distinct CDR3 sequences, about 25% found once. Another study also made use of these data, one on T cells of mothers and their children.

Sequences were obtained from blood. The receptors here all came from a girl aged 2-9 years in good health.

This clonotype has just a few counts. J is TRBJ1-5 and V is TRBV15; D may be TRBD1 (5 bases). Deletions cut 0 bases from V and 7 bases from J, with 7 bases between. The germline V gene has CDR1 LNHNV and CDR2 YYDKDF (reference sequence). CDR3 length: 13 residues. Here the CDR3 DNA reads TGTGCCACCAGCAGAGATGGGGGGCAGCCCCAGCATTTT. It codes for CATSRDGGQPQHF. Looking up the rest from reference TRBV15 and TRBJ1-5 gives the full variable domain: DAMVIQNPRYQVTQFGKPVTLSCSQTLNHNVMYWYQQKSSQAPKLLFHYYDKDFNNEADTPDNFQSRRPNTSFCFLDIRSPGLGDTAMYLCATSRDGGQPQHFGDGTRLSIL.

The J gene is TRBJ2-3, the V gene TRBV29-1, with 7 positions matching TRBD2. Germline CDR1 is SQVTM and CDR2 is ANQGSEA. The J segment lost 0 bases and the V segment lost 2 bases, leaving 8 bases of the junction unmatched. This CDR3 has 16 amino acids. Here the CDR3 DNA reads TGCAGCGTTGAAAAGTGGGGGGGACGGAGCACAGATACGCAGTATTTT. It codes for CSVEKWGGRSTDTQYF.

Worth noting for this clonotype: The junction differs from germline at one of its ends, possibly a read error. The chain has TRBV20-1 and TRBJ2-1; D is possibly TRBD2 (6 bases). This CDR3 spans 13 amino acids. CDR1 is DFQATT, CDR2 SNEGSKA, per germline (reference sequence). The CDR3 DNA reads TGCAGTTTGAAGGGGAGGCGGTACAATGAGCGGTTCTTC. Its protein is CSLKGRRYNERFF.

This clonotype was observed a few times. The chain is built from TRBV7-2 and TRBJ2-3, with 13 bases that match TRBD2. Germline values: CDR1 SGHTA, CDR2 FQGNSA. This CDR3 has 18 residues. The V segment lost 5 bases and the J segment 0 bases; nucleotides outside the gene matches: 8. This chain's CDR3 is CASSVGLAGAISTDTQYF. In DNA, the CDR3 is TGTGCCAGCAGCGTCGGACTAGCGGGAGCAATAAGCACAGATACGCAGTATTTT.

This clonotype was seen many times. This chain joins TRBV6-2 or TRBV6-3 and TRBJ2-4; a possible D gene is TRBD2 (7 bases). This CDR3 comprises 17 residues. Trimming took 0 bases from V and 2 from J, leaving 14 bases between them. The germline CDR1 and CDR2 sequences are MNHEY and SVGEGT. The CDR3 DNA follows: TGTGCCAGCAGTTACTCGGCAGGGGAGGGTACCAAAAACATTCAGTACTTC. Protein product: CASSYSAGEGTKNIQYF.

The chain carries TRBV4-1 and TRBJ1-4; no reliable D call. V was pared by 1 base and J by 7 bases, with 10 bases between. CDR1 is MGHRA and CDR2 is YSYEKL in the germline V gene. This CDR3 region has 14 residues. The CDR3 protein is CASSQAAVGEKLFF. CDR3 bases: TGCGCCAGCAGCCAAGCTGCGGTCGGTGAAAAACTGTTTTTT.

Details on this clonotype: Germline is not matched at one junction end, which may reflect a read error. CDR3 sequence (DNA): TGTGCCTGCAGCCATGAACCGGGACAGGGGGCTTTTGGCTACACCTTC. Its translation is CACSHEPGQGAFGYTF. This rearrangement joins TRBV2 to TRBJ1-2; 12 nucleotides agree with TRBD1. Per germline, CDR1 SNHLY and CDR2 FYNNEI. This CDR3 region has 16 residues.

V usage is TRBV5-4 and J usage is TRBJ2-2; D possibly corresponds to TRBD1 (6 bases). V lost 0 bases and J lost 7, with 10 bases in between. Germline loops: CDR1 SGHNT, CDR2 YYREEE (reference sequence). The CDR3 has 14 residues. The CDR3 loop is CASSLEGVGGELFF. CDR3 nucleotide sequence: TGTGCCAGCAGCTTGGAGGGGGTCGGCGGGGAGCTGTTTTTT.

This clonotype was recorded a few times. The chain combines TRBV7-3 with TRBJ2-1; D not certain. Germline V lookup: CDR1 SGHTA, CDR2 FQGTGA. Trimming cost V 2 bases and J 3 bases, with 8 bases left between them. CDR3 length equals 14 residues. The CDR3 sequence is CASSLLSGYNEQFF. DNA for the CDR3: TGTGCCAGCAGCTTATTGTCCGGCTACAATGAGCAGTTCTTC. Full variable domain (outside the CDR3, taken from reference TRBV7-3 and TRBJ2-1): GAGVSQTPSNKVTEKGKYVELRCDPISGHTALYWYRQSLGQGPEFLIYFQGTGAADDSGLPNDRFFAVRPEGSVSTLKIQRTERGDSAVYLCASSLLSGYNEQFFGPGTRLTVL.

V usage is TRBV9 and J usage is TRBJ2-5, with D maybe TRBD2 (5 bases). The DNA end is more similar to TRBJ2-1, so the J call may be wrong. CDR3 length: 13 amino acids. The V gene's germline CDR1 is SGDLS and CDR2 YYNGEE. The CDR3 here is CASSVAGESEQFF. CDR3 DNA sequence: TGTGCCAGCAGCGTAGCCGGGGAGTCTGAGCAGTTCTTC.

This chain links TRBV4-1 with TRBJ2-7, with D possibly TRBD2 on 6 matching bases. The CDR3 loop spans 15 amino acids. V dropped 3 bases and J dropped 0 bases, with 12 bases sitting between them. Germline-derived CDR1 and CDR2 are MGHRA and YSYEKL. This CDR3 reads CASSQVPGDSYEQYF. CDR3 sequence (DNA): TGCGCCAGCAGCCAGGTACCGGGGGACTCCTACGAGCAGTACTTC.

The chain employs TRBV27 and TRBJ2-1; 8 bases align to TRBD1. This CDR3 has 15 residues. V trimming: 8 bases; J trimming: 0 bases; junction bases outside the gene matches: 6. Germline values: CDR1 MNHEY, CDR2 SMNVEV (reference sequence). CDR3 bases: TGTGCCAGCTCTGGACAGGGAAGCTCCTACAATGAGCAGTTCTTC. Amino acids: CASSGQGSSYNEQFF.

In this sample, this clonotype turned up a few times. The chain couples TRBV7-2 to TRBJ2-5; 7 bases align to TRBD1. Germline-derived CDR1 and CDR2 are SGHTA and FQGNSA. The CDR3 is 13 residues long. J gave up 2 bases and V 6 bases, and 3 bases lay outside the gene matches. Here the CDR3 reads CASRSGGQETQYF. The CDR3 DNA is TGTGCCAGCAGGTCAGGGGGACAAGAGACCCAGTACTTC. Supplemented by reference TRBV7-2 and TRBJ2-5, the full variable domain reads GAGVSQSPSNKVTEKGKDVELRCDPISGHTALYWYRQSLGQGLEFLIYFQGNSAPDKSGLPSDRFSAERTGGSVSTLTIQRTQQEDSAVYLCASRSGGQETQYFGPGTRLLVL.

CDR3 sequence reads: CASSLTGASDTDTQYF. The CDR3 nucleotides are TGTGCCAGCAGCTTGACGGGGGCTAGCGACACAGATACGCAGTATTTT. The rearrangement joins TRBV7-9 to TRBJ2-3; TRBD1 or TRBD2 may be the D gene (6 bases each). The germline V gene has CDR1 SEHNR and CDR2 FQNEAQ (reference sequence). CDR3 length: 16 residues. Between the trimmed V and J ends, which lost 3 bases and 2 bases, there was a span of 15 bases.

This CDR3 is CSVGVTGSDLKRYF. For the CDR3, the DNA is TGCAGCGTTGGGGTAACAGGGTCGGACCTTAAGCGGTACTTC. V usage is TRBV29-1 and J usage is TRBJ2-7, with D tentatively TRBD1 (6 bases). This CDR3 has 14 residues. CDR1 and CDR2 (germline): SQVTM, ANQGSEA. Trimming took 4 bases from V and 12 from J, leaving 25 bases between them.

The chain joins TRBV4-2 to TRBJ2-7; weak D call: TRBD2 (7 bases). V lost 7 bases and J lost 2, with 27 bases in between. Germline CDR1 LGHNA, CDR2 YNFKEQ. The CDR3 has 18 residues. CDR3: CASTGVGGSSGGTYEQYF. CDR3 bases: TGTGCCAGCACCGGCGTGGGAGGTAGCTCGGGGGGCACCTACGAGCAGTACTTC.

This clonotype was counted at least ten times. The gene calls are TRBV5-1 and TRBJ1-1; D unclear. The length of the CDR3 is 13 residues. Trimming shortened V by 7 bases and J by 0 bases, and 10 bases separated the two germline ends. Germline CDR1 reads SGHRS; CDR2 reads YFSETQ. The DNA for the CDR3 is TGCGCCAGCTTTGATACAGTGAACACTGAAGCTTTCTTT. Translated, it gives CASFDTVNTEAFF.

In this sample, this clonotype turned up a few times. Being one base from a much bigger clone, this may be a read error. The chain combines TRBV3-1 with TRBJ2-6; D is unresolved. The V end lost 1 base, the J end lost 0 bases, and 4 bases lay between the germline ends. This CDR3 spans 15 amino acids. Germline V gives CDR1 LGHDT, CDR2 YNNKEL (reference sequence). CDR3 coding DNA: TGTGCCAGCAGCCAAGCCAGCTCTGGGGCCAACGTCCTGACTTTC. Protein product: CASSQASSGANVLTF.

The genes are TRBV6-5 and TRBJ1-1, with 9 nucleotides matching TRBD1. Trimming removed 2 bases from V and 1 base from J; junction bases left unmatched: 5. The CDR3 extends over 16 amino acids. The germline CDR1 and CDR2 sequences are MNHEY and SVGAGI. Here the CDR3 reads CASSYTMTGGNTEAFF. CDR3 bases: TGTGCCAGCAGTTACACCATGACAGGGGGGAACACTGAAGCTTTCTTT.

CDR3 in DNA: TGCAGCGTTGACCCGGGGAGGGCAGCGCAGTATTTT. Its protein product is CSVDPGRAAQYF. The chain links TRBV29-1 to TRBJ2-3; 7 nucleotides align to TRBD2. The CDR3 consists of 12 residues. Germline assignment: CDR1 SQVTM and CDR2 ANQGSEA. V lost 3 bases, J lost 10 bases, and 7 bases stayed unmatched.